A selection of T cell receptor beta chains follows, all from one sample in a study of blood T cell repertoires in COVID-19. Measured with immunoSEQ multiplex PCR; TCRdb has only the in-frame clones, and not every one. In the table there are about 250,000 clones, approximately 88% of which are singletons. Specimen: peripheral blood. The receptors were sampled from a woman aged 30 to 39 with COVID-19, enrolled during active disease. Each CDR3 is given with its conserved first and last residue. The D gene is left open where the match is weak. Some rows mark clone size as missing; the rest say once, few, many or name a class of expanded clone.

d_call	v_call	clone_size	j_call	cdr3_aa	cdr3_nt
-	TRBV5-1	-	TRBJ2-7	CASSLASSYEQYF	TGCGCCAGCAGCTTGGCATCCTCCTACGAGCAGTACTTC
TRBD2	TRBV4-1	once	TRBJ2-1	CASSQLGLAGGVRYNEQFF	TGCGCCAGCAGCCAATTGGGACTAGCGGGGGGGGTTCGCTACAATGAGCAGTTCTTC
-	TRBV7-8	once	TRBJ1-3	CASSGQSSGNTIYF	TGTGCCAGCAGCGGCCAGTCCTCTGGAAACACCATATATTTT
-	TRBV4-1	-	TRBJ2-1	CASSHIPRSDEQFF	TGCGCCAGCAGCCACATCCCGAGATCCGATGAGCAGTTCTTC
TRBD2	TRBV5-4	-	TRBJ2-7	CASSLGSGGPHYEQYF	TGTGCCAGCAGCTTGGGGAGCGGGGGGCCACACTACGAGCAGTACTTC
TRBD2	TRBV29-1	-	TRBJ2-1	CSGTSGIYEQFF	TGCAGCGGGACTAGCGGGATCTATGAGCAGTTCTTC
-	TRBV28	-	TRBJ2-7	CASSPDGRFSYEQYF	TGTGCCAGCAGTCCCGACGGGAGATTCTCCTACGAGCAGTACTTC
TRBD1	TRBV5-1	-	TRBJ2-2	CASRPGQPNTGELFF	TGCGCCAGCAGACCGGGACAGCCGAACACCGGGGAGCTGTTTTTT
TRBD1	TRBV6-2/TRBV6-3	-	TRBJ1-2	CASSYGRPGTAYGYTF	TGTGCCAGCAGTTACGGGCGACCCGGGACAGCCTATGGCTACACCTTC
TRBD1	TRBV11-2	-	TRBJ1-2	CASSLVRRVTGVNHYGYTF	TGTGCCAGCAGCTTAGTTCGCCGCGTGACAGGGGTGAATCACTATGGCTACACCTTC
-	TRBV5-1	-	TRBJ2-1	CASSLFDNEQFF	TGCGCCAGCAGCTTGTTCGACAATGAGCAGTTCTTC
-	TRBV4-1	-	TRBJ1-4	CASSQVDLANEKLFF	TGCGCCAGCAGCCAAGTTGACCTAGCTAATGAAAAACTGTTTTTT
TRBD2	TRBV7-2	-	TRBJ2-5	CASSLDRRGGETQYF	TGTGCCAGCAGCTTAGATCGGCGGGGGGGAGAGACCCAGTACTTC
-	TRBV5-1	-	TRBJ1-1	CASSLVRGAGSEAFF	TGCGCCAGCAGCTTGGTACGGGGGGCTGGGTCTGAAGCTTTCTTT
-	TRBV5-1	-	TRBJ2-2	CASSVRLGTAGNTGELFF	TGCGCCAGCAGCGTACGACTAGGGACAGCGGGGAACACCGGGGAGCTGTTTTTT
TRBD1	TRBV19	-	TRBJ1-2	CASSTGQGTEYGYTF	TGTGCCAGTAGTACGGGACAGGGGACAGAGTATGGCTACACCTTC
-	TRBV20-1	-	TRBJ2-3	CSATGTDTQYF	TGCAGTGCTACTGGCACAGATACGCAGTATTTT
-	TRBV7-2	-	TRBJ2-5	CASSRQSRETQYF	TGTGCCAGCAGCCGACAGTCAAGAGAAACCCAGTACTTC
-	TRBV2	-	TRBJ1-1	CATRSAGGTEAFF	TGTGCCACCCGATCGGCGGGTGGCACTGAAGCTTTCTTT
-	TRBV3-1/TRBV3-2	-	TRBJ2-7	CASSQALGTYEQYF	TGTGCCAGCAGCCAAGCGCTAGGTACCTACGAGCAGTACTTC
-	TRBV7-8	-	TRBJ2-3	CASSLVRVITDTQYF	TGTGCCAGCAGCTTAGTGAGGGTTATTACCGATACGCAGTATTTT
TRBD1	TRBV20-1	-	TRBJ2-7	CSAFGGQASF	TGCAGTGCTTTTGGGGGACAGGCGAGCTTC
TRBD1	TRBV11-2	-	TRBJ2-2	CASSLLAGGTGELFF	TGTGCCAGCAGCTTATTAGCAGGGGGTACCGGGGAGCTGTTTTTT
TRBD1	TRBV11-3	-	TRBJ2-4	CASSLDAWDRTKNIQYF	TGTGCCAGCAGCTTAGATGCGTGGGACAGGACCAAAAACATTCAGTACTTC
-	TRBV18	-	TRBJ2-3	CASSPPQGTDTQYF	TGTGCCAGCTCACCACCGCAGGGTACAGATACGCAGTATTTT
-	TRBV4-2	-	TRBJ2-2	CASSPRTDAKTGELFF	TGTGCCAGCAGCCCAAGGACAGACGCGAAAACCGGGGAGCTGTTTTTT
TRBD1	TRBV4-1	-	TRBJ2-3	CASSQGQTTDTQYF	TGCGCCAGCAGCCAGGGACAGACCACAGATACGCAGTATTTT
TRBD1	TRBV13	-	TRBJ2-5	CASSSSVLTGARRYF	TGTGCCAGCAGCTCCTCCGTATTAACAGGGGCCCGTCGGTACTTC
-	TRBV10-1	-	TRBJ1-6	CASSEPLTRGTLHF	TGCGCCAGCAGTGAGCCCCTCACACGCGGAACCCTCCACTTT
-	TRBV2	-	TRBJ1-2	CASNRQGSYGYTF	TGTGCCAGCAATCGTCAGGGATCGTATGGCTACACCTTC
-	TRBV7-9	once	TRBJ2-1	CASSLGRGQHFF	TGTGCCAGCAGCTTAGGTAGGGGCCAGCATTTCTTC
TRBD1	TRBV9	-	TRBJ2-2	CASSPPLGQGRTGELFF	TGTGCCAGCAGCCCCCCTCTCGGACAGGGGCGGACCGGGGAGCTGTTTTTT
-	TRBV5-4	-	TRBJ2-1	CASSPTVRDEQFF	TGTGCCAGCAGCCCGACTGTACGGGATGAGCAGTTCTTC
-	TRBV5-1	-	TRBJ2-4	CASSLAGGPDKNIQYF	TGCGCCAGCAGCTTGGCCGGGGGGCCAGACAAAAACATTCAGTACTTC
-	TRBV2	-	TRBJ1-1	CASSVEIEAFF	TGTGCCAGCAGTGTGGAGATTGAAGCTTTCTTT
TRBD2	TRBV3-1/TRBV3-2	-	TRBJ2-5	CASSQDSGRSGVGQETQYF	TGTGCCAGCAGCCAAGATAGCGGCAGAAGCGGGGTGGGCCAAGAGACCCAGTACTTC
TRBD1	TRBV18	-	TRBJ1-2	CASSPQDRGEDGYTF	TGTGCCAGCTCACCCCAGGACAGGGGGGAAGATGGCTACACCTTC
-	TRBV19	-	TRBJ1-2	CASSIQAENYGYTF	TGTGCCAGTAGTATTCAGGCAGAGAACTATGGCTACACCTTC
TRBD2	TRBV5-6	-	TRBJ2-7	CASSSLPGVSGGSYEQYF	TGTGCCAGCAGCTCACTCCCTGGGGTTAGCGGGGGATCCTACGAGCAGTACTTC
TRBD1	TRBV4-3	-	TRBJ2-5	CASSQNGQGETQYF	TGCGCCAGCAGCCAAAACGGACAGGGTGAGACCCAGTACTTC
-	TRBV4-1	-	TRBJ2-7	CASSQPSRSSTYEQYF	TGCGCCAGCAGCCAACCGTCGCGTTCGTCAACCTACGAGCAGTACTTC
-	TRBV5-6	once	TRBJ1-2	CASSLAGGYTF	TGTGCCAGCAGCTTGGCCGGGGGCTACACCTTC
-	TRBV19	-	TRBJ1-3	CASSIQSSGDGNTIYF	TGTGCCAGTAGTATTCAATCATCAGGGGACGGAAACACCATATATTTT
-	TRBV7-9	-	TRBJ1-2	CASSLTPESVYGYTF	TGTGCCAGCAGCTTAACCCCGGAGTCGGTCTATGGCTACACCTTC
-	TRBV27	-	TRBJ1-2	CASKQGGYGYTF	TGTGCCAGCAAACAGGGTGGCTATGGCTACACCTTC
TRBD2	TRBV24-1	-	TRBJ2-1	CATGTPWAGGYNEQFF	TGTGCCACCGGTACCCCTTGGGCGGGAGGGTACAATGAGCAGTTCTTC
-	TRBV29-1	-	TRBJ2-7	CSVQKGSSYEQYF	TGCAGCGTCCAGAAAGGGAGCTCCTACGAGCAGTACTTC
-	TRBV19	few	TRBJ2-5	CASSVLGLPQETQYF	TGTGCCAGTAGTGTACTCGGACTGCCCCAAGAGACCCAGTACTTC
-	TRBV7-8	-	TRBJ2-5	CASSLDRRTQYF	TGTGCCAGCAGCCTTGACAGGAGGACCCAGTACTTC
TRBD1	TRBV5-6	-	TRBJ2-2	CASSWAGQGWDTGELFF	TGTGCCAGCAGCTGGGCGGGACAGGGGTGGGACACCGGGGAGCTGTTTTTT
-	TRBV4-3	few	TRBJ1-6	CASQGSYNSPLHF	TGCGCCAGCCAGGGCTCCTATAATTCACCCCTCCACTTT
TRBD1	TRBV5-5	-	TRBJ1-2	CASSPLGGGGLSGYTF	TGTGCCAGCAGCCCGCTCGGAGGGGGCGGTTTGAGTGGCTACACCTTC